The 20 T cell receptor beta chains reported below all come from one sample, sequenced in a study of blood T cell repertoires in COVID-19. The protocol was immunoSEQ multiplex PCR, while the TCRdb copy is restricted to in-frame clones and leaves out a portion. Of just over 250,000 clones listed, about 88% are singletons. The sequenced material came from PBMCs or T cells enriched from blood (not recorded which). Source of these receptors: a man younger than 45 with acute COVID-19.

On this clone itself: The sample holds other DNA sequences that translate to the same CDR3. The V call is TRBV19, the J call TRBJ1-1, with D perhaps TRBD1 (6 bases). CDR1 is LNHDA and CDR2 is SQIVND in the germline V gene (reference sequence). This CDR3 is 14 amino acids long. The V end was cut by 6 bases, the J end by 0 bases, with 11 bases between. CDR3 region: CASSPQGLNTEAFF. The CDR3 DNA is TGTGCCAGTAGCCCACAGGGTCTGAACACTGAAGCTTTCTTT.

The genes are TRBV7-2 and TRBJ1-2, with 7 bases that match TRBD1. CDR1 is SGHTA, CDR2 FQGNSA, per germline. J gave up 4 bases and V 7 bases, and 12 bases lay outside the gene matches. CDR3 length: 15 residues. This chain's CDR3 is CASKWVKGQPYGYTF. DNA of the CDR3: TGTGCCAGCAAATGGGTAAAGGGACAGCCCTATGGCTACACCTTC.

The rearrangement links TRBV5-1 to TRBJ1-5; unclear D gene. The ends were cut back, 0 bases at V and 1 base at J, with 8 bases in the middle. The CDR3 extends over 15 amino acids. CDR1 SGHRS and CDR2 YFSETQ come from the germline V gene. CDR3 sequence reads: CASSLGPESNQPQHF. In DNA, the CDR3 is TGCGCCAGCAGCTTGGGTCCGGAGAGCAATCAGCCCCAGCATTTT.

CDR3 nucleotides: TGTGCCAGCAGTCGACAGGGCGGATTCCAGCATTTT. Translation: CASSRQGGFQHF. The gene calls are TRBV27 and TRBJ1-5; 7 bases map to TRBD1. V lost 5 bases and J lost 12; bases outside the gene matches: 7. The CDR3 is 12 residues long. Germline CDR1 and CDR2: MNHEY and SMNVEV (reference sequence).

The chain links TRBV27 to TRBJ1-5; no definite D call. The ends were cut back, 8 bases at V and 8 bases at J, with 10 bases in the middle. The CDR3 has 11 amino acids. Looked up from germline, CDR1 is MNHEY and CDR2 is SMNVEV (reference sequence). The CDR3 loop is CASCNQKPQHF. CDR3 nucleotides: TGTGCCAGCTGCAATCAGAAGCCCCAGCATTTT.

This sequence joins TRBV14 and TRBJ2-3, with TRBD1 matching over 7 bases. The length of the CDR3 is 15 residues. Germline V CDR1 and CDR2: SGHDN, FVKESK. Trimming cost V 4 bases and J 9 bases; bases outside gene matches: 13. The CDR3 here is CASSPTGVPRGTQYF. DNA for the CDR3: TGTGCCAGCAGCCCCACAGGGGTTCCACGCGGCACGCAGTATTTT. The full variable domain, in which reference TRBV14 and TRBJ2-3 provide the parts outside the CDR3, is EAGVTQFPSHSVIEKGQTVTLRCDPISGHDNLYWYRRVMGKEIKFLLHFVKESKQDESGMPNNRFLAERTGGTYSTLKVQPAELEDSGVYFCASSPTGVPRGTQYFGPGTRLTVL.

This chain uses TRBV7-9 with TRBJ2-1, with 7 bases identical to TRBD2. The CDR3 is 18 amino acids. Trimming took 6 bases from V and 3 from J; bases not matched to a gene: 17. Germline values: CDR1 SEHNR, CDR2 FQNEAQ (reference sequence). The CDR3 nucleotides read TGTGCCAGCAGTCAACCTCACGGAAGGACTAGTGACTACAATGAGCAGTTCTTC. Its protein is CASSQPHGRTSDYNEQFF. Complete variable domain (other parts from reference TRBV7-9 and TRBJ2-1): DTGVSQNPRHKITKRGQNVTFRCDPISEHNRLYWYRQTLGQGPEFLTYFQNEAQLEKSRLLSDRFSAERPKGSFSTLEIQRTEQGDSAMYLCASSQPHGRTSDYNEQFFGPGTRLTVL.

CDR3 nucleotide sequence: TGTGCCAGCAGAGATGGGGGGGGCCTCCAGTACGAGCAGTACGTC. Translating it yields CASRDGGGLQYEQYV. The J gene is TRBJ2-7, the V gene TRBV5-5; TRBD2 might be the D (7 bases). CDR1 and CDR2 from the germline V gene are SGHKS and YYEKEE (reference sequence). CDR3 length equals 15 residues. V lost 5 bases, J lost 4 bases, and 19 bases lay in between.

This clone came up once. This chain uses TRBV19 with TRBJ1-5; no reliable D call. This CDR3 contains 13 residues. V dropped 7 bases and J dropped 0 bases, with 7 bases sitting between them. The germline gives CDR1 LNHDA, CDR2 SQIVND (reference sequence). Here the CDR3 DNA reads TGTGCCAGTAACGCAGATAGCAATCAGCCCCAGCATTTT. Translating it yields CASNADSNQPQHF.

This clone has just one count. The chain employs TRBV30 and TRBJ2-5; TRBD2 matches 12 bases. CDR3 size: 13 residues. In germline, CDR1 is GTSNPN, CDR2 SVGIG (reference sequence). V shed 5 bases, J shed 6 bases, and the junction held 4 bases outside the gene matches. CDR3 coding DNA: TGTGCCTGGGCGACTAGCGGGGGAAAGACCCAGTACTTC. It encodes CAWATSGGKTQYF.

The chain carries TRBV27 and TRBJ1-4, with TRBD1 as a possible D gene (5 bases). CDR3 length: 15 amino acids. Germline V gene data show CDR1 as MNHEY and CDR2 as SMNVEV (reference sequence). With 5 bases removed from V and 0 bases from J, the gap between germline ends came to 10 bases. CDR3 DNA: TGTGCCAGCAGTCCCTGGGGGGCAACTAATGAAAAACTGTTTTTT. Translated: CASSPWGATNEKLFF.

This sequence joins TRBV6-1 and TRBJ2-5, with TRBD2 as a possible D gene (6 bases). Germline V gene sequence: CDR1 MNHNS, CDR2 SASEGT. With 3 bases removed from V and 0 bases from J, the gap between germline ends came to 20 bases. The length of the CDR3 is 18 residues. CDR3 loop: CASSDQVSSVPYQETQYF. The CDR3 coding sequence is TGTGCCAGCAGTGACCAGGTTTCTAGCGTCCCGTACCAAGAGACCCAGTACTTC.

This rearrangement joins TRBV11-2 to TRBJ1-1, with 10 bases identical to TRBD1. With V trimmed by 4 bases and J by 4 bases, 3 bases remained unmatched. Germline loops: CDR1 SGHAT, CDR2 FQNNGV. This CDR3 comprises 14 residues. The CDR3 region is CASSSGTGATEAFF. CDR3 nucleotide sequence: TGTGCCAGCAGCTCCGGGACAGGGGCCACTGAAGCTTTCTTT. Together with reference TRBV11-2 and TRBJ1-1, the CDR3 gives the full variable domain: EAGVAQSPRYKIIEKRQSVAFWCNPISGHATLYWYQQILGQGPKLLIQFQNNGVVDDSQLPKDRFSAERLKGVDSTLKIQPAKLEDSAVYLCASSSGTGATEAFFGQGTRLTVV.

Only one count was recorded for this clone. This chain joins TRBV6-1 and TRBJ2-7, with D unresolved. The CDR3 spans 15 residues. CDR1 MNHNS and CDR2 SASEGT come from the germline V gene. V was shortened by 2 bases and J by 3 bases, with 14 bases between the two germline ends. The CDR3 loop is CASSESSLLNYEQYV. The CDR3 nucleotides are TGTGCCAGCAGTGAATCGAGTTTACTAAACTACGAGCAGTACGTC.

In its sample, this clone was seen a few times. This chain links TRBV4-1 with TRBJ1-5; a possible D gene is TRBD1 (6 bases). CDR1 and CDR2 from the germline V gene are MGHRA and YSYEKL. The CDR3 has 14 amino acids. Trimming removed 3 bases from V and 4 bases from J, with 10 bases in between. The CDR3 DNA follows: TGCGCCAGCAGCCATTTAACAGGGAATCAGCCCCAGCATTTT. Its protein is CASSHLTGNQPQHF.

The chain uses TRBV6-4 and TRBJ1-4; possibly TRBD1 for D (6 bases). Germline CDR1 reads MRHNA; CDR2 reads SNTAGT. Trimming shortened V by 5 bases and J by 3 bases, and 10 bases separated the two germline ends. The CDR3 is 14 amino acids. CDR3 sequence: CASSRQEANEKLFF. The CDR3 DNA reads TGTGCCAGCAGTCGACAGGAGGCTAATGAAAAACTGTTTTTT.

The rearrangement links TRBV2 to TRBJ2-7, with a tentative D call TRBD1 (6 bases). The V end was cut by 5 bases, the J end by 3 bases, with 14 bases between. The CDR3 covers 14 residues. The V gene's germline CDR1 is SNHLY and CDR2 FYNNEI. The DNA of the CDR3 is TGTGCCAGCAGTCCAGGGGTCGATCTCTACGAGCAGTACGTC. Translated: CASSPGVDLYEQYV.

The V gene is TRBV18, the J gene TRBJ1-1; 7 nucleotides align to TRBD1. Per germline, CDR1 KGHSH and CDR2 LQKENI. The V and J ends lost 0 bases and 7 bases, in that order; junction bases with no gene match: 17. The CDR3 extends over 18 amino acids. Written as DNA, the CDR3 is TGTGCCAGCTCACCACCATCTCGACGGACAGGCGATACTATTGAAGCTTTCTTT. Residues: CASSPPSRRTGDTIEAFF. Drawing the rest from reference TRBV18 and TRBJ1-1, the complete variable domain is NAGVMQNPRHLVRRRGQEARLRCSPMKGHSHVYWYRQLPEEGLKFMVYLQKENIIDESGMPKERFSAEFPKEGPSILRIQQVVRGDSAAYFCASSPPSRRTGDTIEAFFGQGTRLTVV.

The chain combines TRBV13 with TRBJ2-7, with 10 bases lining up with TRBD2. Trimming cost V 2 bases and J 6 bases; bases outside gene matches: 19. Germline V gene sequence: CDR1 PRHDT, CDR2 FYEKMQ (reference sequence). There are 19 residues in the CDR3. The CDR3 spells CASSLCNLLAGPYGGEQYV. As DNA, the CDR3 is TGTGCCAGCAGCTTATGTAATTTACTAGCGGGGCCCTACGGGGGCGAGCAGTACGTC.

This clone was seen a single time. The V call is TRBV14, the J call TRBJ1-5; a possible D gene is TRBD1 (5 bases). The CDR3 runs to 14 residues. V lost 1 base and J lost 6, with 10 bases in between. The V gene's germline CDR1 is SGHDN and CDR2 FVKESK. The CDR3 loop reads CASSQGREGQPQHF. CDR3 sequence (DNA): TGTGCCAGCAGCCAAGGCAGGGAGGGTCAGCCCCAGCATTTT.